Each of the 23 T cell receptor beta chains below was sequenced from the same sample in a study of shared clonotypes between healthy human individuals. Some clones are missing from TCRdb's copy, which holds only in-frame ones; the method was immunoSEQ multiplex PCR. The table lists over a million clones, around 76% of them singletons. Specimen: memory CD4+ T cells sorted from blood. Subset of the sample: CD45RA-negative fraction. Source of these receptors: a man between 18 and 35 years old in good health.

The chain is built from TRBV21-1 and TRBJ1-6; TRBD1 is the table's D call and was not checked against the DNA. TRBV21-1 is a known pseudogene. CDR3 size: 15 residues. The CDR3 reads CASRPKNRENSPLHF. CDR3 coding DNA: TGTGCCAGCAGGCCTAAAAACAGGGAAAATTCACCCCTCCACTTT.

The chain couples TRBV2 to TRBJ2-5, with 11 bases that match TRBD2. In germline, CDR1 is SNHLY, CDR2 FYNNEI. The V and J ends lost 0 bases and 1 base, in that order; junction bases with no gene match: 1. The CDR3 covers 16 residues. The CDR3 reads CASSEAGTSGQETQYF. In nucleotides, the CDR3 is TGTGCCAGCAGTGAAGCCGGGACTAGCGGCCAAGAGACCCAGTACTTC.

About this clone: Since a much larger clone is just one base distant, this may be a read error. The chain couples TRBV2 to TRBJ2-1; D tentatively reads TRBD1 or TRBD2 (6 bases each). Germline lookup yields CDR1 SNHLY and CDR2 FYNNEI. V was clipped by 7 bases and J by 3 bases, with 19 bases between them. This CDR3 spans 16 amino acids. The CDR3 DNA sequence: TGTGCCAGCAAGAGGGATTCGGGGGCCGTCTACAATGAGCAGTTCTTC. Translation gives CASKRDSGAVYNEQFF.

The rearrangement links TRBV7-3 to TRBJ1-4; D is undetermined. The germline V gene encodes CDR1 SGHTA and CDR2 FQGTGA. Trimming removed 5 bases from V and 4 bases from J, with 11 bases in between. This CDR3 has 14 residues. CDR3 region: CASSPPHNNEKLFF. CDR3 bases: TGTGCCAGCAGCCCGCCACATAATAATGAAAAACTGTTTTTT.

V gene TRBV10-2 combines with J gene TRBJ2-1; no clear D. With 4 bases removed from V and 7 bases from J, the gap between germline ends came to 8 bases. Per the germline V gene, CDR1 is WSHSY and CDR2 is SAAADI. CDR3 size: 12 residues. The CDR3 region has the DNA TGCGCCAGCAGTGTGATGGGAAATGAGCAGTTCTTC. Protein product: CASSVMGNEQFF.

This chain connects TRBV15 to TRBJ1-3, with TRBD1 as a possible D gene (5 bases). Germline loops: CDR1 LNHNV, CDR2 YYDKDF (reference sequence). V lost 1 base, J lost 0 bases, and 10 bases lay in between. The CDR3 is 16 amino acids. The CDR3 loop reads CATSRAGGNSGNTIYF. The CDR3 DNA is TGTGCCACCAGCAGAGCTGGGGGGAACTCTGGAAACACCATATATTTT.

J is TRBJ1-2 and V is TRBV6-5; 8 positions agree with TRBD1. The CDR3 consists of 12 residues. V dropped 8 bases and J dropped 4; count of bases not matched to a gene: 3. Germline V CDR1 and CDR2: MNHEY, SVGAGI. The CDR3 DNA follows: TGTGCCAGCCAAACAGGGGGCTATGGCTACACCTTC. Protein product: CASQTGGYGYTF.

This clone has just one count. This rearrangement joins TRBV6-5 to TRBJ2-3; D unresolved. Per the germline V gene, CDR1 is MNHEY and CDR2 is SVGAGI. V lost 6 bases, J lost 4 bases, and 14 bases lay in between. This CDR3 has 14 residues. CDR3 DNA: TGTGCCAGCAGCCTCCATATTTCGGCAGATACGCAGTATTTT. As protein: CASSLHISADTQYF.

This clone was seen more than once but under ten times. CDR3 nucleotide sequence: TGTGCCAGCAGCTCGGGACTAGCGGGAGGATATTCCTACGAGCAGTACTTC. This encodes CASSSGLAGGYSYEQYF. The chain couples TRBV7-9 to TRBJ2-7, with 15 bases matching TRBD2. The CDR3 consists of 17 residues. V was pared by 4 bases and J by 1 base, with 5 bases of the junction left unmatched. CDR1 is SEHNR, CDR2 FQNEAQ, per germline (reference sequence).

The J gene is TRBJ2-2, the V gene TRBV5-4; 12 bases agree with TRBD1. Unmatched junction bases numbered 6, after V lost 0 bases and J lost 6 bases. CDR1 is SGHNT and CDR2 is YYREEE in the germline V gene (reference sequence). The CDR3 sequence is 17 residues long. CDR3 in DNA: TGTGCCAGCAGCTTGGCCGGAGGGACAGGGGGCTCCGGGGAGCTGTTTTTT. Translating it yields CASSLAGGTGGSGELFF.

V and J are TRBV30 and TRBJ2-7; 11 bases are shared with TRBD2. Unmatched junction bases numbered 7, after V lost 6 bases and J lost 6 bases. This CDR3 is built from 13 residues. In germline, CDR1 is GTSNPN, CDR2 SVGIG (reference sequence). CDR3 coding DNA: TGTGCCTGCCGTAGCGGGGGGGCCCCCGAGCAGTACTTC. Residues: CACRSGGAPEQYF.

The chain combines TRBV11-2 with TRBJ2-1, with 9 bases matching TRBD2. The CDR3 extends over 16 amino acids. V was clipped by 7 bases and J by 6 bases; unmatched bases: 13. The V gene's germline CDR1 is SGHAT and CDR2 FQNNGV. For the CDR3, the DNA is TGTGCCAGCACCAAGGGAAGTAGCGGGGGATTCAATGAGCAGTTCTTC. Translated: CASTKGSSGGFNEQFF.

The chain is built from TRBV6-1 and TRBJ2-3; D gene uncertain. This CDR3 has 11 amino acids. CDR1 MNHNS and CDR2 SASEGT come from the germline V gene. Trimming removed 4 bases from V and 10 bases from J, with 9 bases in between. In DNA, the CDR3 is TGTGCCAGCAGTGCCAGGACGGCGCAGTATTTT. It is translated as CASSARTAQYF.

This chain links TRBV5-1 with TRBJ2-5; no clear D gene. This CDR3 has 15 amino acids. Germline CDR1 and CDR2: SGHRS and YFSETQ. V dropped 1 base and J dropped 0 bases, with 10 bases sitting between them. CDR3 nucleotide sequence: TGCGCCAGCAGCTTGCAAGACGGATACCAAGAGACCCAGTACTTC. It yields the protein CASSLQDGYQETQYF.

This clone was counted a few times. CDR3 in DNA: TGTGCCAGCAGCCAGGGGGGAACCTACAATGAGCAGTTCTTC. Translation gives CASSQGGTYNEQFF. J is TRBJ2-1 and V is TRBV5-4; D is perhaps TRBD1 (7 bases). Trimming left V 4 bases short and J 2 bases short, with 10 bases between. Germline values: CDR1 SGHNT, CDR2 YYREEE (reference sequence). The CDR3 is 14 amino acids.

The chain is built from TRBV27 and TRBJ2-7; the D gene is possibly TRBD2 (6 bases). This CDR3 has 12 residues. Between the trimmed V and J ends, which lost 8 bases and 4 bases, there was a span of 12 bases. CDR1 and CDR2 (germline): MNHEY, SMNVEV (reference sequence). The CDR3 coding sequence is TGTGCCAGCCGGGACTCCCCATACGAGCAGTACTTC. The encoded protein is CASRDSPYEQYF.

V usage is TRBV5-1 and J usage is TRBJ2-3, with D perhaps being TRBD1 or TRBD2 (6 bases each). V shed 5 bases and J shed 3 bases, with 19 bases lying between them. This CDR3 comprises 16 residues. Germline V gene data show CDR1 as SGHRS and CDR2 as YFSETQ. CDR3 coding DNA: TGCGCCAGCAGAGAAGTTGGGGGGCGCGGGACAGATACGCAGTATTTT. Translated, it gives CASREVGGRGTDTQYF.

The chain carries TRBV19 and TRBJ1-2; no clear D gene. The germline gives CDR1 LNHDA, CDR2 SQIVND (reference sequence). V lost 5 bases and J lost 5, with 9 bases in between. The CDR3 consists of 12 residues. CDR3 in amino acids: CASSFRIYGYTF. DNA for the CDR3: TGTGCCAGTAGTTTCCGGATTTATGGCTACACCTTC.

This CDR3 is CASVEEGMNTEAFF. The CDR3 DNA is TGCGCCAGTGTAGAAGAGGGCATGAACACTGAAGCTTTCTTT. The J gene is TRBJ1-1, the V gene TRBV5-1; the D is unclear. The CDR3 contains 14 residues. The germline gives CDR1 SGHRS, CDR2 YFSETQ. The V end lost 8 bases, the J end lost 0 bases, and 14 bases lay between the germline ends.

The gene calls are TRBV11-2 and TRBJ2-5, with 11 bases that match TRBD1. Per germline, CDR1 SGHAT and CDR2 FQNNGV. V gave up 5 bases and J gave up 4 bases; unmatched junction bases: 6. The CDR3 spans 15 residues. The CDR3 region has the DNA TGTGCCAGCAGCGACCCCGGGACAGGGGGAGAGACCCAGTACTTC. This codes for CASSDPGTGGETQYF.

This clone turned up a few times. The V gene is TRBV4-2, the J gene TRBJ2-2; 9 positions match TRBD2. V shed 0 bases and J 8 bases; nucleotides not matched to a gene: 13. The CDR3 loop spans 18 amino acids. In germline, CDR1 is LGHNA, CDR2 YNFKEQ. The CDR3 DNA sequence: TGTGCCAGCAGCCAAGATCCGATGGTAGCGGGAGAGTCGGGGGAGCTGTTTTTT. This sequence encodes CASSQDPMVAGESGELFF.

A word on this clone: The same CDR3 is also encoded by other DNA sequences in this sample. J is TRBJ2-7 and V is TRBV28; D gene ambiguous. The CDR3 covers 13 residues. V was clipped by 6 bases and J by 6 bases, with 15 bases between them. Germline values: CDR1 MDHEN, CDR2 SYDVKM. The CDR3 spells CASSFPRTGEQYF. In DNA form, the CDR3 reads TGTGCCAGCAGCTTCCCCCGTACCGGCGAGCAGTACTTC.

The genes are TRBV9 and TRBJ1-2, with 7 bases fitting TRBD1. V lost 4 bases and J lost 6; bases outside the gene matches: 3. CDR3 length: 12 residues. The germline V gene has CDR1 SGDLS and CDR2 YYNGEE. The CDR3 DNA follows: TGTGCCAGCAGCCTCACAGGGGATGGCTACACCTTC. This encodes CASSLTGDGYTF.